The 30 T cell receptor beta chains below were found in one sample sequenced in a study of beta chain features in type 1 diabetes. Isolated RNA was reverse transcribed in full, so expressed TCRB transcripts were sequenced. TCRdb keeps only in-frame clones here, not all; method: immunoSEQ multiplex PCR. The sample carries hundreds of thousands of clones, roughly 16% recorded once. Material for sequencing was naive CD4+ T cells from blood. These receptors were obtained from a man younger than 35 in good health.

This clone was detected only a few times. The chain links TRBV30 to TRBJ2-3; weak D call: TRBD1 (6 bases). The germline V gene has CDR1 GTSNPN and CDR2 SVGIG (reference sequence). The germline V and J ends were trimmed by 2 bases and 2 bases, with 20 bases remaining between them. The length of the CDR3 is 17 residues. CDR3 protein: CAWSITRTATFTDTQYF. Here the CDR3 DNA reads TGTGCCTGGAGTATAACTAGGACAGCCACTTTCACAGATACGCAGTATTTT.

The gene calls are TRBV7-3 and TRBJ2-7; 10 nucleotides match TRBD1. This CDR3 has 16 residues. Germline V gene lookup returns CDR1 SGHTA and CDR2 FQGTGA. The ends lost 2 bases at V and 0 bases at J; junction bases unmatched: 4. As DNA, the CDR3 is TGTGCCAGCAGCTTACCCCGGGACAGGGGCTCCTACGAGCAGTACTTC. This codes for CASSLPRDRGSYEQYF. The whole variable domain, filled in from reference TRBV7-3 and TRBJ2-7, reads GAGVSQTPSNKVTEKGKYVELRCDPISGHTALYWYRQSLGQGPEFLIYFQGTGAADDSGLPNDRFFAVRPEGSVSTLKIQRTERGDSAVYLCASSLPRDRGSYEQYFGPGTRLTVT.

The table lists this clone with a few counts. The chain is built from TRBV10-3 and TRBJ2-7; 7 bases are shared with TRBD2. V lost 10 bases and J lost 6; bases outside the gene matches: 12. The CDR3 consists of 13 residues. CDR1 is ENHRY and CDR2 is SYGVKD in the germline V gene. Here the CDR3 reads CATATSTSFEQYF. CDR3 sequence (DNA): TGTGCCACCGCGACTAGCACCAGTTTCGAGCAGTACTTC.

This clone was seen more than once but under ten times. The chain employs TRBV6-6 and TRBJ1-3; D is ambiguous. V was clipped by 0 bases and J by 0 bases, with 6 bases between them. CDR1 and CDR2 (germline): MNHNY, SVGAGI (reference sequence). This CDR3 has 15 amino acids. In nucleotides, the CDR3 is TGTGCCAGCAGTTACTCGCTGGACTCTGGAAACACCATATATTTT. Translated: CASSYSLDSGNTIYF.

The sample holds a few counts of this clone. The chain combines TRBV5-1 with TRBJ1-1; D remains unclear. This CDR3 is 17 amino acids long. The ends were cut back, 1 base at V and 0 bases at J, with 16 bases in the middle. The germline V gene has CDR1 SGHRS and CDR2 YFSETQ. The CDR3 DNA reads TGCGCCAGCAGCTTGAATTCAGTCCGAGGCATGAACACTGAAGCTTTCTTT. This gives the protein CASSLNSVRGMNTEAFF. Full variable domain (outside the CDR3, taken from reference TRBV5-1 and TRBJ1-1): KAGVTQTPRYLIKTRGQQVTLSCSPISGHRSVSWYQQTPGQGLQFLFEYFSETQRNKGNFPGRFSGRQFSNSRSEMNVSTLELGDSALYLCASSLNSVRGMNTEAFFGQGTRLTVV.

This clone was seen a few times. This chain uses TRBV7-2 with TRBJ2-1; TRBD2 matches at 8 bases. V lost 3 bases to trimming and J lost 1 base; unmatched junction nucleotides: 2. Germline CDR1 reads SGHTA; CDR2 reads FQGNSA. The CDR3 has 15 residues. This CDR3 reads CASSLRLASYNEQFF. The CDR3 DNA is TGTGCCAGCAGCTTGAGACTAGCGTCCTACAATGAGCAGTTCTTC.

The rearrangement uses TRBV4-2 and TRBJ1-2, with D unclear. The V gene lost 1 base and the J gene lost 4 bases, with 10 bases spanning the gap. The germline V gene has CDR1 LGHNA and CDR2 YNFKEQ. This CDR3 spans 14 amino acids. CDR3 protein: CASSQGGPPYGYTF. The CDR3, as DNA: TGTGCCAGCAGCCAAGGAGGGCCGCCCTATGGCTACACCTTC.

This clone was detected a few times. V is TRBV4-3 and J is TRBJ1-6; 7 nucleotides line up with TRBD1. Germline assignment: CDR1 LGHNA and CDR2 YSLEER. CDR3 size: 14 residues. V gave up 0 bases and J gave up 7 bases; unmatched junction bases: 0. The CDR3 DNA reads TGCGCCAGCAGCCAAGAGGACAGGAATTCACCCCTCCACTTT. Amino acid sequence: CASSQEDRNSPLHF.

J is TRBJ2-7 and V is TRBV14; D possibly matches TRBD1 or TRBD2 (5 bases each). The ends were cut back, 4 bases at V and 3 bases at J, with 19 bases in the middle. This CDR3 contains 16 residues. The germline V gene has CDR1 SGHDN and CDR2 FVKESK. For the CDR3, the DNA is TGTGCCAGCAGCCTAGGGGCGGGCGTTGTTAACTACGAGCAGTACTTC. Translation: CASSLGAGVVNYEQYF.

This sequence joins TRBV6-5 and TRBJ2-3; 7 bases map to TRBD1. V lost 6 bases, J lost 4 bases, and 4 bases stayed unmatched. The CDR3 runs to 13 residues. Germline V gene data show CDR1 as MNHEY and CDR2 as SVGAGI. CDR3 nucleotide sequence: TGTGCCAGCAGGACAGGGCAAGCAGATACGCAGTATTTT. Residues: CASRTGQADTQYF.

This clone was seen a few times. The rearrangement joins TRBV9 to TRBJ2-7; D gene ambiguous. The CDR3 length is 12 residues. Germline-derived CDR1 and CDR2 are SGDLS and YYNGEE. V lost 4 bases and J 2 bases, leaving 7 bases between the germline ends. The CDR3 is CASSRDPYEQYF. The CDR3 DNA is TGTGCCAGCAGCCGCGATCCCTACGAGCAGTACTTC.

This clone was recorded a few times. The J gene is TRBJ2-3, the V gene TRBV7-9; D remains ambiguous. V was trimmed by 8 bases and J by 6 bases, leaving 18 bases between them. The CDR3 is made up of 14 amino acids. CDR1 is SEHNR, CDR2 FQNEAQ, per germline (reference sequence). In DNA, the CDR3 is TGTGCCAGCCCCCCCTCAGGCCTCCAGGATACGCAGTATTTT. This translates into CASPPSGLQDTQYF.

This clone was seen only a few times. The V gene is TRBV7-2, the J gene TRBJ1-1; D is ambiguous. With 6 bases removed from V and 2 bases from J, the gap between germline ends came to 13 bases. This CDR3 is 14 amino acids long. The germline V gene encodes CDR1 SGHTA and CDR2 FQGNSA. CDR3: CASSLRTGNTEAFF. Here the CDR3 DNA reads TGTGCCAGCAGTCTCCGGACCGGAAACACTGAAGCTTTCTTT.

The CDR3 sequence is CASSLKGLAEYEQYF. The CDR3 DNA reads as TGTGCCAGCAGCTTGAAGGGACTAGCGGAATACGAGCAGTACTTC. The V call is TRBV5-6, the J call TRBJ2-7; TRBD2 matches 11 bases. J lost 4 bases, V lost 1 base, and 4 bases had no gene match. This CDR3 region has 15 residues. Germline V gene data show CDR1 as SGHDT and CDR2 as YYEEEE.

The rearrangement uses TRBV29-1 and TRBJ2-7; TRBD2 aligns across 9 bases. J gave up 3 bases and V 5 bases, and 2 bases lay outside the gene matches. CDR3 length: 12 amino acids. Germline assignment: CDR1 SQVTM and CDR2 ANQGSEA. The CDR3 region has the DNA TGCAGCGTTAGACTAGCGGACTACGAGCAGTACTTC. Translating gives CSVRLADYEQYF.

The CDR3 sequence: CASSVAPTVSYNEQFF. As DNA, the CDR3 is TGTGCCAGCAGCGTAGCCCCGACAGTCTCCTACAATGAGCAGTTCTTC. This chain joins TRBV9 and TRBJ2-1; a weak D match, TRBD1 (5 bases). Trimming left V 0 bases short and J 0 bases short, with 10 bases between. The germline CDR1 and CDR2 sequences are SGDLS and YYNGEE. The CDR3 has 16 amino acids. The variable domain in full, with the rest retrieved from reference TRBV9 and TRBJ2-1, is DSGVTQTPKHLITATGQRVTLRCSPRSGDLSVYWYQQSLDQGLQFLIQYYNGEERAKGNILERFSAQQFPDLHSELNLSSLELGDSALYFCASSVAPTVSYNEQFFGPGTRLTVL.

The chain links TRBV19 to TRBJ1-1; D gene uncertain. This CDR3 has 13 amino acids. Trimming removed 6 bases from V and 4 bases from J, with 12 bases in between. In germline, CDR1 is LNHDA, CDR2 SQIVND (reference sequence). The CDR3 region is CASRGRDGTEAFF. CDR3 DNA sequence: TGTGCCAGTAGAGGGAGGGATGGCACTGAAGCTTTCTTT.

This clone was found a few times. This chain links TRBV9 with TRBJ2-7; D is ambiguous. The germline V and J ends were trimmed by 4 bases and 0 bases, with 5 bases remaining between them. Germline CDR1 is SGDLS and CDR2 is YYNGEE. The CDR3 runs to 12 residues. Here the CDR3 reads CASSRDSYEQYF. The DNA for the CDR3 is TGTGCCAGCAGCAGGGACTCCTACGAGCAGTACTTC.

This clone was detected a few times. The J gene is TRBJ1-2, the V gene TRBV6-4; unclear D gene. The CDR3 loop spans 15 amino acids. The germline V and J ends were trimmed by 5 bases and 2 bases, with 15 bases remaining between them. From germline, CDR1 is MRHNA and CDR2 SNTAGT. The CDR3 bases are TGTGCCAGCAGTCCAGCGAACCCGGGAAACTATGGCTACACCTTC. This sequence encodes CASSPANPGNYGYTF.

This sequence joins TRBV14 and TRBJ2-7, with no clear D. Looked up from germline, CDR1 is SGHDN and CDR2 is FVKESK. Between the trimmed V and J ends, which lost 1 base and 1 base, there was a span of 5 bases. The CDR3 loop spans 13 amino acids. CDR3 sequence reads: CASSQVRSYEQYF. The CDR3, as DNA: TGTGCCAGCAGCCAAGTTCGGTCCTACGAGCAGTACTTC.

The chain uses TRBV18 and TRBJ1-1; a weak D match, TRBD1 (5 bases). Looked up from germline, CDR1 is KGHSH and CDR2 is LQKENI. The CDR3 spans 15 residues. The germline V and J ends were trimmed by 3 bases and 11 bases, with 22 bases remaining between them. The CDR3: CASSPLRDPRTDAFF. Here the CDR3 DNA reads TGTGCCAGCTCACCTCTCCGGGACCCTCGGACCGATGCTTTCTTT.

This clone was observed a few times. The V and J genes are TRBV5-1 and TRBJ2-5; TRBD1 might be the D (5 bases). There are 13 residues in the CDR3. CDR1 is SGHRS and CDR2 is YFSETQ in the germline V gene. The V gene lost 0 bases and the J gene lost 5 bases, with 8 bases spanning the gap. For the CDR3, the DNA is TGCGCCAGCAGCTTGGCAGGGTTGGAGACCCAGTACTTC. This sequence encodes CASSLAGLETQYF.

Only a few counts were recorded for this clone. The chain recombines TRBV29-1 with TRBJ2-7; D call uncertain. CDR1 and CDR2 from the germline V gene are SQVTM and ANQGSEA. V lost 4 bases and J 5 bases, leaving 6 bases between the germline ends. This CDR3 region has 10 residues. The CDR3 sequence is CSVGLHEQYF. CDR3 DNA sequence: TGCAGCGTTGGGCTTCACGAGCAGTACTTC.

The chain recombines TRBV7-9 with TRBJ2-5; D not resolved. This CDR3 has 13 amino acids. V was trimmed by 0 bases and J by 3 bases, leaving 5 bases between them. The V gene's germline CDR1 is SEHNR and CDR2 FQNEAQ (reference sequence). CDR3 nucleotide sequence: TGTGCCAGCAGCTTAGCCTGGAAAGAGACCCAGTACTTC. Its protein is CASSLAWKETQYF.

This clone has a handful of counts. This chain joins TRBV5-1 and TRBJ2-3, with TRBD1 as a possible D gene (5 bases). Germline-derived CDR1 and CDR2 are SGHRS and YFSETQ. This CDR3 is built from 16 residues. Trimming removed 0 bases at V and 0 bases at J, with 11 bases between. CDR3 protein: CASSLARAESTDTQYF. The CDR3 DNA is TGCGCCAGCAGCTTGGCCAGGGCGGAGAGCACAGATACGCAGTATTTT.

The chain carries TRBV19 and TRBJ2-7; TRBD1 might be the D (6 bases). CDR3 length equals 17 residues. Germline V CDR1 and CDR2: LNHDA, SQIVND (reference sequence). V lost 5 bases and J 5 bases, leaving 25 bases between the germline ends. CDR3 sequence reads: CASSRPSGTRGVNEQYF. The DNA of the CDR3 is TGTGCCAGTAGTCGCCCCTCTGGGACACGGGGAGTCAACGAGCAGTACTTC.

This clone was observed a handful of times. This chain links TRBV7-9 with TRBJ1-4; TRBD1 matches 7 bases. The CDR3 spans 14 residues. With V trimmed by 5 bases and J by 7 bases, 7 bases remained unmatched. CDR1 and CDR2 from the germline V gene are SEHNR and FQNEAQ (reference sequence). CDR3 amino acids: CASSVGQSGEKLFF. The CDR3 coding sequence is TGTGCCAGCAGCGTGGGACAGTCAGGTGAAAAACTGTTTTTT.

The V and J genes are TRBV21-1 and TRBJ2-7; the table's D call of TRBD1 was not tested on the DNA. TRBV21-1 is an annotated pseudogene. The CDR3 has 16 amino acids. CDR3 residues: CASSKFPPTASYEQYF. CDR3 DNA: TGTGCCAGCAGCAAATTTCCCCCGACAGCCTCCTACGAGCAGTACTTC.

This chain uses TRBV9 with TRBJ2-1, with TRBD2 matching over 14 bases. Trimming at V came to 4 bases and at J to 12 bases, leaving 9 bases not matched to a gene. Per the germline V gene, CDR1 is SGDLS and CDR2 is YYNGEE. The CDR3 contains 15 residues. The CDR3 bases are TGTGCCAGCAGCTTGGGACTAGCGGGAGCAGGTTGGCAGTTCTTC. This gives the protein CASSLGLAGAGWQFF.

This clone was found once. This chain links TRBV10-3 with TRBJ2-5; no definite D call. This CDR3 has 13 residues. The V and J ends lost 4 bases and 6 bases respectively, with 12 bases between them. Germline V gives CDR1 ENHRY, CDR2 SYGVKD. CDR3 in DNA: TGTGCCATCAGTGTAGAGGTTGGACAGACCCAGTACTTC. It encodes CAISVEVGQTQYF.